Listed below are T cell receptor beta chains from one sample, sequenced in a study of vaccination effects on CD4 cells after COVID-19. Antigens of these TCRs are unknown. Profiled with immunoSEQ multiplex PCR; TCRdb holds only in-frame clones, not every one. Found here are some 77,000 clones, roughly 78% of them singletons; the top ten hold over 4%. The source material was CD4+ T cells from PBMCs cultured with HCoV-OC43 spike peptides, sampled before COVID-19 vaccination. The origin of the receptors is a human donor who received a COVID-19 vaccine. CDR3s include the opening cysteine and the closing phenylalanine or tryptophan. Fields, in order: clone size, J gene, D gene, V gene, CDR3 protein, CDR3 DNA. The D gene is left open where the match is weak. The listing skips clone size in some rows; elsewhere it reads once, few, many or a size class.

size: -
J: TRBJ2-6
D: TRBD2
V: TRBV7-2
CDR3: CASSLVAGGGANVLTF
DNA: TGTGCCAGCAGCTTGGTAGCGGGGGGTGGGGCCAACGTCCTGACTTTC

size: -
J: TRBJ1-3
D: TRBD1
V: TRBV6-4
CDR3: CASRLGQGARF
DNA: TGTGCCAGCAGGTTAGGACAGGGGGCCAGGTTT

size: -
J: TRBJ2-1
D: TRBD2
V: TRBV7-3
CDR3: CASSPGGSGGNEQFF
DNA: TGTGCCAGCAGCCCCGGTGGTAGCGGGGGTAATGAGCAGTTCTTC

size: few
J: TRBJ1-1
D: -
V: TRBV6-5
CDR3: CASSYLQGTEAFF
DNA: TGTGCCAGCAGTTACTTACAGGGTACTGAAGCTTTCTTT

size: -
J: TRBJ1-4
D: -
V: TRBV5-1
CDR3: CASSLLPGDEKLFF
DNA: TGCGCCAGCAGCTTGCTTCCGGGGGACGAAAAACTGTTTTTT

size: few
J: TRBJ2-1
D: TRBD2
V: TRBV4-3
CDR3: CASSQEGTSGGEQFF
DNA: TGCGCCAGCAGCCAGGAAGGGACTAGCGGGGGCGAGCAGTTCTTC

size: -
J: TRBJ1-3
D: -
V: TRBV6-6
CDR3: CASSYGDSGNTIYF
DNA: TGTGCCAGCAGTTACGGTGACTCTGGAAACACCATATATTTT

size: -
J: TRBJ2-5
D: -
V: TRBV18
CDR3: CASSPNPGQETQYF
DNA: TGTGCCAGCTCACCCAACCCAGGTCAAGAGACCCAGTACTTC

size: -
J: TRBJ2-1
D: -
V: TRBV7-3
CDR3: CASSLGTNNEQFF
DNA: TGTGCCAGCAGCTTGGGAACAAACAATGAGCAGTTCTTC

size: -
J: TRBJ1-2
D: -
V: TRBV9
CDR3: CASTPGGSNYGYTF
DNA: TGTGCCAGCACCCCGGGGGGGTCGAACTATGGCTACACCTTC

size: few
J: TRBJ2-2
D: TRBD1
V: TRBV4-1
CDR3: CASSQGPRGRTGELFF
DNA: TGCGCCAGCAGCCAAGGCCCCAGGGGGCGAACCGGGGAGCTGTTTTTT

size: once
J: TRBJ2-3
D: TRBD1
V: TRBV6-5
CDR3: CASTRQGSTDTQYF
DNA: TGTGCCAGCACTAGACAGGGGAGCACAGATACGCAGTATTTT

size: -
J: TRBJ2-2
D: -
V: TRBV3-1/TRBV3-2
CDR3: CASSQALGSGTGELFF
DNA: TGTGCCAGCAGCCAAGCGCTAGGATCGGGCACCGGGGAGCTGTTTTTT

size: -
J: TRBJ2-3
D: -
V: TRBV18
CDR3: CASSQQDTQYF
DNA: TGTGCCAGCTCACAACAAGATACGCAGTATTTT

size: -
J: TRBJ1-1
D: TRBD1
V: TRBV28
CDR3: CASKLGQSFTEAFF
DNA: TGTGCCAGCAAACTGGGACAGAGCTTCACTGAAGCTTTCTTT

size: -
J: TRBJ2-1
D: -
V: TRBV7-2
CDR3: CASSLEPGYNEQFF
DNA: TGTGCCAGCAGCTTAGAGCCGGGATACAATGAGCAGTTCTTC

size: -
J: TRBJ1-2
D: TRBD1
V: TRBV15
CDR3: CATSRGQGSNYGYTF
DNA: TGTGCCACCAGCAGGGGACAGGGCTCTAACTATGGCTACACCTTC

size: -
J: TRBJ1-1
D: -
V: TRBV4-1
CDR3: CASSQEKGRLNTEAFF
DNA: TGCGCCAGCAGCCAAGAGAAGGGCAGGCTGAACACTGAAGCTTTCTTT

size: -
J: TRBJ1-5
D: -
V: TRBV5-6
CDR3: CASSFSFNQPQHF
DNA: TGTGCCAGCAGCTTCAGTTTCAATCAGCCCCAGCATTTT

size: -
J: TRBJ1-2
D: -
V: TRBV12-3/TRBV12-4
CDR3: CASSFESDYGYTF
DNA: TGTGCCAGCAGCTTCGAGAGTGACTATGGCTACACCTTC

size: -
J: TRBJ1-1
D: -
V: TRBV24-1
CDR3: CATSDHLGTEAFF
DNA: TGTGCCACCAGTGATCATTTAGGGACTGAAGCTTTCTTT

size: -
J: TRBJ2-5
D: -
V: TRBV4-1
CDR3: CASSRGGNPYQETQYF
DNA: TGCGCCAGCTCCCGAGGGGGGAATCCGTACCAAGAGACCCAGTACTTC

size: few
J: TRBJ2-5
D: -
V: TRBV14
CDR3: CASSQDLVSETQYF
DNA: TGTGCCAGCAGCCAAGATTTGGTCTCCGAGACCCAGTACTTC

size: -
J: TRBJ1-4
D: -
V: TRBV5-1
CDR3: CASSLGAALGNEKLFF
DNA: TGCGCCAGCAGCTTGGGTGCGGCCCTAGGTAATGAAAAACTGTTTTTT

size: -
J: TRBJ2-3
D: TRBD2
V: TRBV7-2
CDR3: CASSLGASGGAQDTQYF
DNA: TGTGCCAGCAGCTTAGGGGCTAGCGGGGGGGCCCAAGATACGCAGTATTTT

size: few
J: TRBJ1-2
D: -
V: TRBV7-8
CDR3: CASSLAGTGGGYTF
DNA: TGTGCCAGCAGCTTAGCGGGTACGGGGGGTGGCTACACCTTC

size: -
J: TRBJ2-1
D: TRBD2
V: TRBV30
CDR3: CAWSVGTTYNEQFF
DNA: TGTGCCTGGAGTGTCGGGACTACATACAATGAGCAGTTCTTC

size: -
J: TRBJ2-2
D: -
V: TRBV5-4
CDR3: CAIQGQTNTGELFF
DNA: TGTGCCATCCAGGGTCAAACGAACACCGGGGAGCTGTTTTTT

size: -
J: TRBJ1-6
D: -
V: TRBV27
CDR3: CASSLRDSYNSPLHF
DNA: TGTGCCAGCAGTTTGCGGGACTCCTATAATTCACCCCTCCACTTT

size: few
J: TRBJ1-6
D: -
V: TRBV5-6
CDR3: CASSLGASREGNSPLHF
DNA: TGTGCCAGCAGCTTGGGGGCTTCGAGGGAGGGTAATTCACCCCTCCACTTT

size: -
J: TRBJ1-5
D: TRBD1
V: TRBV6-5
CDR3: CASRSTGNSNQPQHF
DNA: TGTGCCAGCAGGTCGACAGGGAACAGCAATCAGCCCCAGCATTTT

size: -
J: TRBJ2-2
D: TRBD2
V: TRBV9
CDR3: CASSMAGGTTGELFF
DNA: TGTGCCAGCAGCATGGCGGGGGGGACCACCGGGGAGCTGTTTTTT

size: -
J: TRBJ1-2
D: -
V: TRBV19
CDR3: CASTSPNYGYTF
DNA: TGTGCCAGTACAAGCCCTAACTATGGCTACACCTTC

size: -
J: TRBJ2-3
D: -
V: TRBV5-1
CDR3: CASSLTGDTQYF
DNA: TGCGCCAGCAGCTTGACGGGAGATACGCAGTATTTT

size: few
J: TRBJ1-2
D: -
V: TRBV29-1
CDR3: CGGGDYGYTF
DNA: TGCGGTGGGGGGGACTATGGCTACACCTTC

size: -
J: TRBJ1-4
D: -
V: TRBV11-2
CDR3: CASSSTKTGEKLFF
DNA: TGTGCCAGCAGTAGTACTAAGACTGGAGAAAAACTGTTTTTT

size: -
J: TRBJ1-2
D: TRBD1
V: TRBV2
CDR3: CASRGQANYGYTF
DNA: TGTGCCAGCAGAGGACAGGCAAACTATGGCTACACCTTC

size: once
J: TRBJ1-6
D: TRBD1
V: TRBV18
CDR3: CASSPPGTGGSPLHF
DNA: TGTGCCAGCTCACCACCGGGGACAGGGGGATCACCCCTCCACTTT

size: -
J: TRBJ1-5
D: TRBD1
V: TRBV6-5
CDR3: CASRVDRGSQPQHF
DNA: TGTGCCAGCAGAGTGGACAGGGGTAGTCAGCCCCAGCATTTT

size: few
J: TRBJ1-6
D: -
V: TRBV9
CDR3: CASSVGVPRDNSPLHF
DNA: TGTGCCAGCAGCGTCGGGGTCCCTCGGGATAATTCACCCCTCCACTTT

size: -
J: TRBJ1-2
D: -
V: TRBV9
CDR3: CASSVPREDQYGYTF
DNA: TGTGCCAGCAGCGTACCCCGGGAGGATCAGTATGGCTACACCTTC

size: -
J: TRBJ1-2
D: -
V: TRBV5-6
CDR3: CASSLGPAGYTF
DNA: TGTGCCAGCAGCTTGGGCCCTGCCGGCTACACCTTC

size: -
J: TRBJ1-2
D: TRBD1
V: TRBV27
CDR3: CASRELRDRGTYGYTF
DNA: TGTGCCAGCAGAGAACTCAGGGACAGGGGAACGTATGGCTACACCTTC

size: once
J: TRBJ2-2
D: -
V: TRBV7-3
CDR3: CASRSTSNTGELFF
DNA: TGTGCCAGCAGATCCACATCGAACACCGGGGAGCTGTTTTTT

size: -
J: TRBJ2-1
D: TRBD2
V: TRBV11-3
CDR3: CASLNGGNIYNEQFF
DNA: TGTGCCAGCCTCAACGGGGGGAACATCTACAATGAGCAGTTCTTC

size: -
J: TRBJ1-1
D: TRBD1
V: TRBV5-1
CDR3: CASSYDRANTEAFF
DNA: TGCGCCAGCAGTTACGACAGGGCCAACACTGAAGCTTTCTTT

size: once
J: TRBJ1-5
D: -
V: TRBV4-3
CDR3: CASSHSPGRPQHF
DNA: TGCGCCAGCAGCCACTCGCCCGGTAGGCCCCAGCATTTT

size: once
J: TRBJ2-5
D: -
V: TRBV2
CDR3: CASSPGWGGETQYF
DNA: TGTGCCAGCAGTCCAGGGTGGGGTGGGGAGACCCAGTACTTC

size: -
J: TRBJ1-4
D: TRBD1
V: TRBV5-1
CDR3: CASSNTGTGSEKLFF
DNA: TGCGCCAGCAGCAACACCGGGACAGGGTCTGAAAAACTGTTTTTT

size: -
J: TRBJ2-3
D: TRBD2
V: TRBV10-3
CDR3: CAISVGPRGGTDTQYF
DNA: TGTGCCATCAGTGTTGGTCCCCGGGGGGGAACAGATACGCAGTATTTT

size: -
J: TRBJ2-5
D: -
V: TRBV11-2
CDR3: CASSSTSKAQYF
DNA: TGTGCCAGCAGCAGCACTAGCAAGGCCCAGTACTTC

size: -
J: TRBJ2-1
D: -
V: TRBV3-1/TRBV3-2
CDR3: CASSQDTGEQFF
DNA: TGTGCCAGCAGCCAAGACACAGGTGAGCAGTTCTTC

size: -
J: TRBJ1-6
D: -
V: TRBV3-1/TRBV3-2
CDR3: CASSQQGHEDSPLHF
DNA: TGTGCCAGCAGCCAACAGGGCCACGAGGATTCACCCCTCCACTTT

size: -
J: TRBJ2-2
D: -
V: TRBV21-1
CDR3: CASRNGGGNTGELFF
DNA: TGTGCCAGCAGAAACGGGGGGGGAAACACCGGGGAGCTGTTTTTT

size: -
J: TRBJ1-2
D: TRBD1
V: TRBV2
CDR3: CASSPRTGRHGYTF
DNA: TGTGCCAGCAGTCCAAGGACAGGGCGACATGGCTACACCTTC

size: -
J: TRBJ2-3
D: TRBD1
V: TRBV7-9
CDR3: CASSLVRGRTDTQYF
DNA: TGTGCCAGCAGCTTAGTCAGGGGGCGCACAGATACGCAGTATTTT

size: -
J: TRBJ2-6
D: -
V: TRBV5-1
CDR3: CASSFDLSGANVLTF
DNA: TGCGCCAGCAGCTTCGATCTGTCTGGGGCCAACGTCCTGACTTTC